This T cell receptor beta chain was obtained from a study of cytomegalovirus exposure and HLA in healthy donors. Whole-study findings and limits: Common viral pathogens (according to a later analysis) appeared linked to several of the most significant clusters. The study flagged some 170 TCR beta chains as cytomegalovirus-associated.

60 Vbeta and 13 Jbeta primers were used in PCR. Using immunoSEQ multiplex PCR, the repertoire was profiled, and TCRdb retains in-frame clones only, with some absent. This table has roughly 230,000 clones, around 90% appearing once. For this clone: Antigen unknown.

Germline V gene sequence: CDR1 MNHNY, CDR2 SVGAGI (reference sequence). V was shortened by 5 bases and J by 1 base, with 5 bases between the two germline ends. The CDR3 loop spans 12 amino acids. The sequence was collected from a girl aged 2 to 9 in good health and CMV-seronegative. The V call is TRBV6-6, the J call TRBJ1-1, with D unclear. What was sequenced was PBMCs. The DNA for the CDR3 is TGTGCCAGCAGTCAACAGAACACTGAAGCTTTCTTT. Its translation: CASSQQNTEAFF.